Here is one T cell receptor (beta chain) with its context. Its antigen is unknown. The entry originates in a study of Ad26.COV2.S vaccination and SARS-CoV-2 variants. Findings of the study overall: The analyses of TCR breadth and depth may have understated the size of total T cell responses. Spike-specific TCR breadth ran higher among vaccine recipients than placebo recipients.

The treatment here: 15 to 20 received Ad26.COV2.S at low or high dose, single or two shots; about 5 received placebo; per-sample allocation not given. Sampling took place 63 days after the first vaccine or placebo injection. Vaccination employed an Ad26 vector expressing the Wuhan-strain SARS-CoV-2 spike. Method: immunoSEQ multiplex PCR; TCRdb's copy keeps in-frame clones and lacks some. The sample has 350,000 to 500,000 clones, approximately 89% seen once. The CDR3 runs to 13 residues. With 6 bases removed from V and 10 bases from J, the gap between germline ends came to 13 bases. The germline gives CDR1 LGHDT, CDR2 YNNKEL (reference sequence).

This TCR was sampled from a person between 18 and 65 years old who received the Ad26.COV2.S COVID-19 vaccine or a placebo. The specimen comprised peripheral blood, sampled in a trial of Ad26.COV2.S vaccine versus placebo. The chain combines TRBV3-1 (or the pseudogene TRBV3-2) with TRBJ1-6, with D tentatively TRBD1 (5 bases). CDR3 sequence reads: CASSRQNGSPLHF. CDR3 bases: TGTGCCAGCAGTAGACAGAATGGGTCACCCCTCCACTTT.